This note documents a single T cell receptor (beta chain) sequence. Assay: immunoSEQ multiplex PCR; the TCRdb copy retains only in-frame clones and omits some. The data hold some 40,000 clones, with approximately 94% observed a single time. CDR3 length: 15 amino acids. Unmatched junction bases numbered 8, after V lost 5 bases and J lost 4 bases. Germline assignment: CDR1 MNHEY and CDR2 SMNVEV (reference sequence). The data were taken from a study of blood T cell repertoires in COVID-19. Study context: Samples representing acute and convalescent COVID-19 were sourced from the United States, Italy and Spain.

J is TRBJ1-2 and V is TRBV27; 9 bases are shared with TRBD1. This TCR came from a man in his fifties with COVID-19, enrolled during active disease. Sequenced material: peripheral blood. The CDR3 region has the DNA TGTGCCAGCAGTGCCGGGACAGGGATCCCCTATGGCTACACCTTC. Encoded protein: CASSAGTGIPYGYTF.